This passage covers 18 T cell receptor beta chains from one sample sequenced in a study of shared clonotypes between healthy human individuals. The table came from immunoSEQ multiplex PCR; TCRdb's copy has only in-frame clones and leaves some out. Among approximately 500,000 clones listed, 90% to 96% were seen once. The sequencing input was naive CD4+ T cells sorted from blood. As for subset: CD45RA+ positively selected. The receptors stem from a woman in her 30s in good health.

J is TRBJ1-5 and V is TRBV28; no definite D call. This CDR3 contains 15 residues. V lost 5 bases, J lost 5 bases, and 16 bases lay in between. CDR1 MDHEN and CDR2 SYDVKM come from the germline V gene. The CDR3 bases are TGTGCCAGCAGTCGGTTCTTCGAGCGGCATCAGCCCCAGCATTTT. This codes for CASSRFFERHQPQHF. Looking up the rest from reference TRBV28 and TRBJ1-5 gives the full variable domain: DVKVTQSSRYLVKRTGEKVFLECVQDMDHENMFWYRQDPGLGLRLIYFSYDVKMKEKGDIPEGYSVSREKKERFSLILESASTNQTSMYLCASSRFFERHQPQHFGDGTRLSIL.

The CDR3 loop is CASSSRAGDNSPLHF. DNA of the CDR3: TGTGCCAGCAGCTCGAGGGCTGGGGACAATTCACCCCTCCACTTT. This chain uses TRBV7-9 with TRBJ1-6, with D maybe TRBD1 (5 bases). The CDR3 consists of 15 residues. V was trimmed by 4 bases and J by 7 bases, leaving 14 bases between them. CDR1 is SEHNR and CDR2 is FQNEAQ in the germline V gene (reference sequence).

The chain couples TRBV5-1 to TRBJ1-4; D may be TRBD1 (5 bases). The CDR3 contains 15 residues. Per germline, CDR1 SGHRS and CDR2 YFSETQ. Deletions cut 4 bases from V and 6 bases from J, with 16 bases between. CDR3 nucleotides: TGCGCCAGCAGCCAACACGACAGCCCCTATGAAAAACTGTTTTTT. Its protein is CASSQHDSPYEKLFF.

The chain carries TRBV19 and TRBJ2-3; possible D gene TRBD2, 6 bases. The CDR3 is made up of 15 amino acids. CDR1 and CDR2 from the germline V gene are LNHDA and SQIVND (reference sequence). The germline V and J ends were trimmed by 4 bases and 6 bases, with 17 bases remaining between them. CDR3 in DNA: TGTGCCAGTAGTAGAGTTGGGCAGGGAGGTGATACGCAGTATTTT. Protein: CASSRVGQGGDTQYF. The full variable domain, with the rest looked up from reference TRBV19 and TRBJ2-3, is DGGITQSPKYLFRKEGQNVTLSCEQNLNHDAMYWYRQDPGQGLRLIYYSQIVNDFQKGDIAEGYSVSREKKESFPLTVTSAQKNPTAFYLCASSRVGQGGDTQYFGPGTRLTVL.

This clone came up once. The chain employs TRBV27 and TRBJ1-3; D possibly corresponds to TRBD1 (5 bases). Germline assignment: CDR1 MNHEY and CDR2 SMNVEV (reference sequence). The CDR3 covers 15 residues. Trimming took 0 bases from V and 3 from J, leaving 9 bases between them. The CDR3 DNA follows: TGTGCCAGCAGTTTATCGGGGACGGTTGGAAACACCATATATTTT. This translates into CASSLSGTVGNTIYF.

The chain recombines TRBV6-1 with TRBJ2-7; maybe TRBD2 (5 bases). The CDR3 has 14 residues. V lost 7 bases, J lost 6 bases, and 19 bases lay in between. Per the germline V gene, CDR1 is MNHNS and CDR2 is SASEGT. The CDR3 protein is CASTAGGLVSEQYF. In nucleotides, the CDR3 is TGTGCCAGCACTGCCGGCGGACTCGTTTCCGAGCAGTACTTC.

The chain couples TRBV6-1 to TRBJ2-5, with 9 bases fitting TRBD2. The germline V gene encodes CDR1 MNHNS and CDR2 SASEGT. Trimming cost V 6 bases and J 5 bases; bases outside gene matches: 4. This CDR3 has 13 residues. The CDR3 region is CASSFGLAETQYF. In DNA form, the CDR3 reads TGTGCCAGCAGCTTTGGACTAGCGGAGACCCAGTACTTC.

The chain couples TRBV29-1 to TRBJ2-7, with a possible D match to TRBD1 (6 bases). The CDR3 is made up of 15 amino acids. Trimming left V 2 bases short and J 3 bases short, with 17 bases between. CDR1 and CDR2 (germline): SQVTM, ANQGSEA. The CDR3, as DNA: TGCAGCGTTGAAAAAATCCGGTCAGGGGTCTACGAGCAGTACTTC. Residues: CSVEKIRSGVYEQYF.

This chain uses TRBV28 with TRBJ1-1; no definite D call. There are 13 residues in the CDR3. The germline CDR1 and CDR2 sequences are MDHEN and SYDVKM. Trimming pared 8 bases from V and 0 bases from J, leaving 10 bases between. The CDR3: CASRRDLNTEAFF. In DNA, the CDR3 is TGTGCCAGCCGCAGAGATCTGAACACTGAAGCTTTCTTT.

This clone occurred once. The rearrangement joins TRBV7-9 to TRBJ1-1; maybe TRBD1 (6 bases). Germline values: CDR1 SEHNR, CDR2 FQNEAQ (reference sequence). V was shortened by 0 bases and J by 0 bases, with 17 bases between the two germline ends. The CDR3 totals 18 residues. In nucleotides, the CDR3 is TGTGCCAGCAGCTTAGCCCTACAAAGGACAGCTTTGAACACTGAAGCTTTCTTT. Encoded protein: CASSLALQRTALNTEAFF.

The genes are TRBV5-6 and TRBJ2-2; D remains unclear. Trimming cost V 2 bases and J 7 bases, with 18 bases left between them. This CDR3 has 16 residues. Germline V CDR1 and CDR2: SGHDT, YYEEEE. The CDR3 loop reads CASSFFLGESGGELFF. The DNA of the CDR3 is TGTGCCAGCAGCTTTTTTCTTGGGGAATCGGGCGGGGAGCTGTTTTTT.

The CDR3 loop is CASSREAGSETQYF. The DNA for the CDR3 is TGTGCCAGTAGTCGGGAAGCGGGATCTGAGACCCAGTACTTC. J is TRBJ2-5 and V is TRBV19; TRBD2 agrees at 7 bases. V lost 5 bases, J lost 5 bases, and 8 bases stayed unmatched. Germline V gene sequence: CDR1 LNHDA, CDR2 SQIVND (reference sequence). The CDR3 contains 14 residues. Full variable domain (remainder filled in from reference TRBV19 and TRBJ2-5): DGGITQSPKYLFRKEGQNVTLSCEQNLNHDAMYWYRQDPGQGLRLIYYSQIVNDFQKGDIAEGYSVSREKKESFPLTVTSAQKNPTAFYLCASSREAGSETQYFGPGTRLLVL.

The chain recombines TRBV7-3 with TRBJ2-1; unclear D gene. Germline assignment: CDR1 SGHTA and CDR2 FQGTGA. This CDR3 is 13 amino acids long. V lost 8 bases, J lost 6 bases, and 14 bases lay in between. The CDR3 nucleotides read TGTGCCAGCGGAAGGGCCGGTGTCAATGAGCAGTTCTTC. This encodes CASGRAGVNEQFF.

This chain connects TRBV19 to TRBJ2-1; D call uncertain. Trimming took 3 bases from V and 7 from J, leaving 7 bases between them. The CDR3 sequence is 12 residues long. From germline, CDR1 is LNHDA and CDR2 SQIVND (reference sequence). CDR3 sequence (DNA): TGTGCCAGTAGTATCCCCCAGAATGAGCAGTTCTTC. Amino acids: CASSIPQNEQFF.

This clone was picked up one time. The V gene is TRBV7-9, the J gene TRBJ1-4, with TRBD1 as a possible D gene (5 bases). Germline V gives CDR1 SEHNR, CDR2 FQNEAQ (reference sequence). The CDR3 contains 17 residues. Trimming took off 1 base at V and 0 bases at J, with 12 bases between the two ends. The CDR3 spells CASSLEGGTSTNEKLFF. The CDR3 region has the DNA TGTGCCAGCAGCTTAGAGGGAGGGACGTCAACTAATGAAAAACTGTTTTTT.

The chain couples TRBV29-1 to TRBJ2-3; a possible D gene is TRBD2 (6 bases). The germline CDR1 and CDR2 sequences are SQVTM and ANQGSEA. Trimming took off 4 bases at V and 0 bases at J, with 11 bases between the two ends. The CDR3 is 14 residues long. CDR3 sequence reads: CSVVRGFSTDTQYF. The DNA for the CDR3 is TGCAGCGTTGTACGGGGGTTTAGCACAGATACGCAGTATTTT.

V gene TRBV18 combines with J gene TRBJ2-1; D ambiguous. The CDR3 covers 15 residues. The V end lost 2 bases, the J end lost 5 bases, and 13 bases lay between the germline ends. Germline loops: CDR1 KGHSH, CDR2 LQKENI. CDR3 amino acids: CASSPNIGQNNEQFF. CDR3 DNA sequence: TGTGCCAGCTCACCAAACATTGGCCAAAACAATGAGCAGTTCTTC.

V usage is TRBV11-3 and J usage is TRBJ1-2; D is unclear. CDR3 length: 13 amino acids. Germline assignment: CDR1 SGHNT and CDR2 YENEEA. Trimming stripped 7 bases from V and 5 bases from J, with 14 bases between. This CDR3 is CASTGTPKYGYTF. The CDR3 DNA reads TGTGCCAGCACGGGAACACCAAAGTATGGCTACACCTTC. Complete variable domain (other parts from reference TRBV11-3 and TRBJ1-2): EAGVVQSPRYKIIEKKQPVAFWCNPISGHNTLYWYLQNLGQGPELLIRYENEEAVDDSQLPKDRFSAERLKGVDSTLKIQPAELGDSAVYLCASTGTPKYGYTFGSGTRLTVV.